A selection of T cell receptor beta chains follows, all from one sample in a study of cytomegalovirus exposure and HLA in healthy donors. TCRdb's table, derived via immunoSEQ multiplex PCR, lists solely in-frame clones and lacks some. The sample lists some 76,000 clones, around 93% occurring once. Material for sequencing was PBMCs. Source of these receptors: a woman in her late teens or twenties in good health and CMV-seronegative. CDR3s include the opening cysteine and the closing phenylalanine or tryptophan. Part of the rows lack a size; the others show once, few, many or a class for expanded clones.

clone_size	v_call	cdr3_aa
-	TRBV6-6	CASSAQGTFSHEQYF
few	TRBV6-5	CASSYSRVYNEQFF
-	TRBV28	CASSPGGKNTGELFF
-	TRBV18	CASSRQGNLSYEQYF
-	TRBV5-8	CASSLGDRGLNEQFF
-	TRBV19	CASPASLAPTYEQYF
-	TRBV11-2	CASSPQGGNEAQYF
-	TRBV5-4	CASSLRGGRSGELFF
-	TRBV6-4	CASSDSSGSGANVLTF
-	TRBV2	CASTPRTSGSYEQYF
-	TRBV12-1	CASSFGGGDLQETQYF
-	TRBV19	CASSSYSTGQNIQYF
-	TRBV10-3	CAISESLAGDEQYF
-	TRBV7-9	CASSLGGASNGGLTRPQFF
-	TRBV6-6	CASSLRDRVVPDTQYF
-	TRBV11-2	CASSLVFRVRVNNEQFF
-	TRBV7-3	CASSPNSGSGETQYF
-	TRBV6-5	CASSLQGADSYEQYF
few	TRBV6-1	CASSERGDSSYEQYF
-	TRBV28	CASSLYPGGGNQPQHF
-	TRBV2	CARNSPLGQGSGNYGYTF
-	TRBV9	CASSAGQGAGEQFF
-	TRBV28	CASSLRGGTEAFF
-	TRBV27	CASSPSGNTEAFF